The 24 T cell receptor beta chains given below trace back to one sample, sequenced in a study of OX40 agonist ivuxolimab in advanced cancers. Generated by immunoSEQ multiplex PCR, the TCRdb table keeps only in-frame clones and is missing some. The repertoire holds 100,000 or so clones, with 80% to 90% as singletons. The specimen was CD4+ or CD8+ T cells sorted from blood, collected in a trial of the OX40 agonist ivuxolimab. The receptor source for this set is an adult with an advanced solid tumor such as melanoma, head and neck, liver or kidney cancer.

This clone was found a few times. This CDR3 is also generated by other DNA sequences in the sample. The CDR3, as DNA: TGTGCCTGGAGAAAGGATAGCTATGGCTACACCTTC. It codes for CAWRKDSYGYTF. V and J are TRBV30 and TRBJ1-2; D gene unclear. Germline lookup yields CDR1 GTSNPN and CDR2 SVGIG (reference sequence). This CDR3 region has 12 residues. V lost 3 bases and J lost 4, with 9 bases in between.

This chain joins TRBV7-9 and TRBJ1-5; 7 positions agree with TRBD1. Germline CDR1 is SEHNR and CDR2 is FQNEAQ (reference sequence). V trimming: 2 bases; J trimming: 4 bases; junction bases outside the gene matches: 8. The CDR3 runs to 16 residues. The CDR3 sequence: CASSLTTGVVNQPQHF. The DNA for the CDR3 is TGTGCCAGCAGCTTAACTACAGGGGTCGTGAATCAGCCCCAGCATTTT.

This rearrangement joins TRBV7-2 to TRBJ2-5, with D uncertain. The CDR3 totals 13 residues. V was clipped by 5 bases and J by 2 bases, with 9 bases between them. The V gene's germline CDR1 is SGHTA and CDR2 FQGNSA. The CDR3 loop is CASSEWVQETQYF. The CDR3 coding sequence is TGTGCCAGCAGCGAGTGGGTACAAGAGACCCAGTACTTC.

The chain uses TRBV6-1 and TRBJ1-2, with 9 positions matching TRBD1. The CDR3 has 15 residues. The V segment lost 6 bases and the J segment 2 bases; nucleotides outside the gene matches: 7. Germline V gives CDR1 MNHNS, CDR2 SASEGT. CDR3 sequence reads: CASRDWTGANYGYTF. DNA for the CDR3: TGTGCCAGCAGGGACTGGACAGGGGCAAACTATGGCTACACCTTC.

The gene calls are TRBV30 and TRBJ1-1; D is uncertain. This CDR3 has 13 residues. The germline V gene has CDR1 GTSNPN and CDR2 SVGIG (reference sequence). V lost 0 bases and J lost 4, with 9 bases in between. The CDR3 DNA follows: TGTGCCTGGAGTGTGGGAGGGCTCACTGAAGCTTTCTTT. This sequence encodes CAWSVGGLTEAFF.

The gene calls are TRBV14 and TRBJ2-1, with a weak D call TRBD2 (6 bases). Per germline, CDR1 SGHDN and CDR2 FVKESK. CDR3 length: 16 residues. Trimming removed 1 base at V and 1 base at J, with 11 bases between. Here the CDR3 reads CASSQVGGTSYNEQFF. The CDR3, as DNA: TGTGCCAGCAGCCAAGTCGGGGGAACTTCCTACAATGAGCAGTTCTTC.

The chain is built from TRBV7-2 and TRBJ2-1; 10 bases fit TRBD2. The V gene's germline CDR1 is SGHTA and CDR2 FQGNSA. With 6 bases clipped from V and 5 bases from J, the junction kept 7 bases outside the gene matches. CDR3 size: 15 residues. CDR3 sequence (DNA): TGTGCCAGCAGTCTCACTAGCGGGAAAAACAATGAGCAGTTCTTC. Translation gives CASSLTSGKNNEQFF.

The V and J genes are TRBV11-3 and TRBJ2-3; D unresolved. V was trimmed by 1 base and J by 1 base, leaving 9 bases between them. CDR3 length: 15 residues. Germline V lookup: CDR1 SGHNT, CDR2 YENEEA. CDR3: CASSLGRQGTDTQYF. The CDR3 nucleotides are TGTGCCAGCAGCTTAGGTCGCCAGGGCACAGATACGCAGTATTTT.

The chain combines TRBV6-1 with TRBJ2-1; D gene unclear. Germline values: CDR1 MNHNS, CDR2 SASEGT. There are 14 residues in the CDR3. The V end was cut by 8 bases, the J end by 4 bases, with 15 bases between. The CDR3 DNA reads TGTGCCAGCTTCGCCGCTGGAGCTTACAATGAGCAGTTCTTC. This codes for CASFAAGAYNEQFF.

The V and J genes are TRBV5-1 and TRBJ2-3, with 11 bases lining up with TRBD2. CDR1 and CDR2 from the germline V gene are SGHRS and YFSETQ. The CDR3 consists of 15 residues. With 4 bases clipped from V and 3 bases from J, the junction kept 4 bases outside the gene matches. The chain's CDR3 is CASSPGTSGTDTQYF. In DNA, the CDR3 is TGCGCCAGCAGCCCCGGGACTAGCGGAACAGATACGCAGTATTTT.

J is TRBJ2-7 and V is TRBV7-2, with D maybe TRBD1 (6 bases). The V and J ends lost 5 bases and 1 base respectively, with 9 bases between them. Germline CDR1 reads SGHTA; CDR2 reads FQGNSA. This CDR3 is built from 13 residues. This CDR3 is CASSRDRSYEQYF. The CDR3 bases are TGTGCCAGCAGCCGAGACAGGTCCTACGAGCAGTACTTC.

The V and J genes are TRBV7-9 and TRBJ2-5; D remains unclear. This CDR3 is 12 amino acids long. The germline gives CDR1 SEHNR, CDR2 FQNEAQ (reference sequence). Trimming took off 3 bases at V and 1 base at J, with 3 bases between the two ends. The CDR3 is CASSFSQETQYF. The CDR3 DNA follows: TGTGCCAGCAGCTTTTCCCAAGAGACCCAGTACTTC.

The CDR3 nucleotides are TGTGCCAGCAGCCGGGACAGGAACTATGGCTACACCTTC. As protein: CASSRDRNYGYTF. This chain joins TRBV6-6 and TRBJ1-2; the match to TRBD1 covers 8 bases. Germline loops: CDR1 MNHNY, CDR2 SVGAGI (reference sequence). This CDR3 is built from 13 residues. With V trimmed by 6 bases and J by 2 bases, 2 bases remained unmatched.

The chain joins TRBV11-3 to TRBJ2-1; D remains ambiguous. V gave up 5 bases and J gave up 6 bases, with 20 bases separating them. The germline V gene has CDR1 SGHNT and CDR2 YENEEA. This CDR3 region has 16 residues. This chain's CDR3 is CASSPKPRLVGNEQFF. In DNA, the CDR3 is TGTGCCAGCAGCCCTAAGCCCAGACTTGTGGGCAATGAGCAGTTCTTC.

The chain combines TRBV9 with TRBJ2-3; tentatively, D is TRBD1 (5 bases). The CDR3 totals 16 residues. V shed 0 bases and J shed 2 bases, with 13 bases lying between them. Germline assignment: CDR1 SGDLS and CDR2 YYNGEE. As DNA, the CDR3 is TGTGCCAGCAGCGTAGCAGGGTCCAGAAACACAGATACGCAGTATTTT. Translated: CASSVAGSRNTDTQYF.

V is TRBV5-8 and J is TRBJ2-3; D may be TRBD2 (6 bases). CDR1 is SGHTS and CDR2 is YDEGEE in the germline V gene. Trimming shortened V by 3 bases and J by 2 bases, and 7 bases separated the two germline ends. The CDR3 is made up of 13 amino acids. The CDR3 is CASSSGVTDTQYF. CDR3 nucleotide sequence: TGTGCCAGCAGCTCGGGGGTCACAGATACGCAGTATTTT.

The chain links TRBV11-2 to TRBJ1-2, with 8 bases fitting TRBD1. This CDR3 is built from 14 residues. With V trimmed by 0 bases and J by 4 bases, 1 base remained unmatched. Per the germline V gene, CDR1 is SGHAT and CDR2 is FQNNGV. Written as DNA, the CDR3 is TGTGCCAGCAGCTTAGAAGGGACAGGCTATGGCTACACCTTC. Amino acids: CASSLEGTGYGYTF.

In this sample, this clone turned up once. The chain recombines TRBV5-8 with TRBJ1-3, with TRBD1 identical over 7 bases. The trim removed 4 bases at V and 0 bases at J, leaving 4 bases unmatched. CDR3 length: 15 residues. The germline CDR1 and CDR2 sequences are SGHTS and YDEGEE. The CDR3 spells CASSPGTASGNTIYF. As DNA, the CDR3 is TGTGCCAGCAGCCCCGGGACAGCCTCTGGAAACACCATATATTTT.

The J gene is TRBJ2-3, the V gene TRBV2; perhaps TRBD2 as D (7 bases). V was pared by 4 bases and J by 0 bases, with 14 bases between. Germline CDR1 SNHLY, CDR2 FYNNEI. The CDR3 is 16 residues long. The CDR3 sequence: CASSVTGGLSTDTQYF. Written as DNA, the CDR3 is TGTGCCAGCAGTGTTACGGGGGGCCTCAGCACAGATACGCAGTATTTT.

The chain employs TRBV4-3 and TRBJ2-1; tentative D call: TRBD2 (6 bases). This CDR3 region has 15 residues. Germline V CDR1 and CDR2: LGHNA, YSLEER. V lost 1 base, J lost 3 bases, and 10 bases lay in between. In DNA, the CDR3 is TGCGCCAGCAGCCAAGTTCAAGCGGGCTACAATGAGCAGTTCTTC. Its protein is CASSQVQAGYNEQFF.

This clone was found a few times. The gene calls are TRBV5-5 and TRBJ1-5, with 8 bases matching TRBD1. This CDR3 spans 16 amino acids. The germline V gene has CDR1 SGHKS and CDR2 YYEKEE (reference sequence). Losses at the gene ends were 3 bases for V and 2 bases for J; bases not matched to a gene: 7. Here the CDR3 DNA reads TGTGCCAGCAGCTCGGGTAGACAGGGGCGCAATCAGCCCCAGCATTTT. It codes for CASSSGRQGRNQPQHF.

The chain uses TRBV19 and TRBJ1-6, with 7 bases lining up with TRBD1. Germline V gene data show CDR1 as LNHDA and CDR2 as SQIVND (reference sequence). This CDR3 has 15 residues. V shed 7 bases, J shed 4 bases, and the junction held 7 bases outside the gene matches. CDR3 protein: CASKTGTEYNSPLHF. In DNA form, the CDR3 reads TGTGCCAGTAAAACCGGGACAGAGTATAATTCACCCCTCCACTTT.

The chain links TRBV4-2 to TRBJ2-2, with D possibly being TRBD2 (7 bases). Trimming stripped 4 bases from V and 1 base from J, with 13 bases between. CDR1 and CDR2 from the germline V gene are LGHNA and YNFKEQ. The CDR3 runs to 16 residues. As DNA, the CDR3 is TGTGCCAGCAGCCGGGGGGGCTTCGAGAACACCGGGGAGCTGTTTTTT. It yields the protein CASSRGGFENTGELFF.

The chain links TRBV6-5 to TRBJ2-7, with D possibly called TRBD1 or TRBD2 (7 bases each). This CDR3 region has 13 residues. V was pared by 6 bases and J by 8 bases, with 17 bases between. Germline V lookup: CDR1 MNHEY, CDR2 SVGAGI. The CDR3 DNA sequence: TGTGCCAGCAGACTAGACAGGGAGGGCCAGCAGTACTTC. Its translation is CASRLDREGQQYF.